This T cell receptor beta chain was profiled in a study of regulatory T cells in long-lasting Graves disease (dated by TCRdb to 2020 to 2022). Background on the whole study: Antithyroid drugs had been taken for less than 3 months by newly diagnosed Graves' disease patients. Peripheral blood TCR sequencing and RNA sequencing compared persistent Graves' disease patients with newly diagnosed Graves' disease patients. The study was conducted in China and was registered as a clinical trial. TCR sequencing covered around 13 persistent and 20 newly diagnosed Graves' disease patients, approximately 33 samples in total.

The cysteine opens and the phenylalanine closes a CDR3 of 14 amino acids. Only the CDR3 region is kept as DNA, spanning 42 bases read in frame from base 1. Sequences SNHLY (CDR1) and FYNNEI (CDR2) are obtained from the germline V gene. Relative to germline, V is 6 bases shorter and J is 1 base shorter, with 12 bases between their ends. Libraries came from multiplex PCR. Instrument used: Illumina HiSeq 4000. TCR beta libraries were built with iRepertoire HTBI primers and Arm-PCR amplification of CDR3 regions. PCR products were gel purified before sequencing. The study's own analysis went as follows. A total of 62 TRBV and some 15 TRBJ segments were identified across samples and were used for gene usage analysis of CDR3 amino acid clonotypes. Filtered high-quality paired reads were merged into contigs using COPE and FqMerger. BLAST was used to align contigs to the IMGT TRBV, TRBD and TRBJ reference genes, and CDR3 was defined following IMGT. Any clonotype with a frequency above 0.1% was counted as a highly expanded clone. Repertoire diversity was measured by Shannon entropy, and V-J evenness by the Gini coefficient. A clonotype found in more than one individual was treated as public. TCRdb took the public reads, trimmed them with fastp at Q25, ran MiXCR for clone calling and kept in-frame beta chains. Each CDR3 protein gets just one entry, which takes the most common genes and DNA from the rows behind it. TCRdb, not the authors, supplied the V and J calls. Present in this sample are 550,000 or so distinct CDR3 sequences, around 12% of which were seen just once. Roughly 8.9% of the sample goes to the ten largest clones.

The time point label for this specimen denotes: newly diagnosed GD, antithyroid drugs for less than 3 months. For both TCR sequencing and RNA sequencing, RNA was extracted from PBMCs using TRIzol. Graves' disease was diagnosed according to American Thyroid Association guidelines. Recruitment of patients was carried out at an endocrinology department in Xi'an, China. Each patient gave approximately 9.7 milliliters of peripheral blood, collected in an EDTA anticoagulant tube. Ficoll Paque Plus density gradient separation was used to isolate PBMCs, and no further T cell sorting was done. An Agilent 2100 Bioanalyzer and agarose gel were used to check RNA quality, and a NanoDrop 2000 was used to measure RNA concentration. Points the paper makes about the study in general: Persistent disease showed preferential use of TRBV28, TRBJ1-2 and TRBJ2-5, whereas newly diagnosed disease favored TRBV20-1 and TRBJ2-1. Lower TCR Shannon entropy and fewer highly expanded clones were observed in persistent Graves' disease patients than in newly diagnosed patients, which suggested clonal expansion. As a limitation, the authors acknowledged that the small sample size may reduce accuracy. The study examined only peripheral blood because the primary lesion, thyroid tissue, could not be accessed. A larger number of public clonotypes was shared among persistent patients (more than 2,500) than among newly diagnosed patients (roughly 980). Sequencing and analysis were limited to the TCR beta chain.

In this sample, this clonotype turned up many times. Its antigen is not yet known. No qualities accompany the bases; no much larger clone lies one base away. The data were also submitted as part of a second study, on T cells in Graves' hyperthyroidism and ophthalmopathy. The second investigation adds: Stable Graves' hyperthyroidism was defined as no progression to ophthalmopathy during 18 months of follow-up. Hyperthyroidism patients were newly diagnosed, had a disease duration of under 2 months, and were aged 18 to 65 years. Any patient with an uncontrolled infection, another autoimmune disease, pregnancy or lactation was excluded. Diagnoses were established on the basis of clinical symptoms, serum thyroxine and TRAb, thyroid ultrasound, and orbital computed tomography. For the first round of RT-PCR on the TCR CDR3, the HTBI primer set was used together with the Qiagen OneStep RT-PCR kit. Most expanded thyroid clonotypes (frequency above 0.001) were also found in blood, which suggests that blood repertoires may mirror thyroid immune responses. Ophthalmopathy was separated from stable hyperthyroidism by a 13 V-J signature model, with about 86% sensitivity and about 81% specificity obtained in cross-validation and 80%/75% obtained in testing. In validation, progression to ophthalmopathy was predicted by the model with nearly 71% sensitivity and 72% to 85% specificity, a median of about 6.8 months before onset. TCR V-J signatures able to tell the groups apart were searched for in a discovery cohort of 100 patients, of whom roughly 42 had Graves' ophthalmopathy and about 60 had stable Graves' hyperthyroidism. An independent validation cohort of around 19 hyperthyroidism patients and more than 15 patients who later progressed to ophthalmopathy tested prospective prediction of ophthalmopathy. For training and testing, the roughly 97 patients in the discovery cohort were randomly divided in a 7:3 ratio. In addition, the study compared T-cell repertoires in thyroid tissue and in blood from a handful of Graves' hyperthyroidism patients. After blood sampling, hyperthyroidism patients were treated with methimazole at a starting dose of 30 mg daily, and ophthalmopathy patients were treated with high-dose intravenous methylprednisolone. Libraries were constructed in a second round of multiplex PCR, after which size selection and purification were carried out. Sequencing of the libraries was done on an Illumina HiSeq2000 using paired-end 100 bp reads. SOAPnuke was used to process the raw data, removing reads that contained adapters or uncalled bases, had a mean Phred below 15, or lacked an exact match to the constant primer or identifier. High-quality paired reads were merged with COPE v1.2.5, and unique nucleotide sequences were defined as clonotypes. MiTCR v1.1 was used to align clonotypes to the IMGT TRBV, TRBD and TRBJ reference segments. Analysis was restricted to V-J combinations with a frequency above 0.0001, which covered approximately 99% of repertoires. A TCS score was defined as the ratio between F50 (clonal expansion) and ExV (chaos), using BLOSUM62-based TCRdist between CDR3 peptides within each V-J. Welch's t-statistics and random forest reduced several hundred V-J features to about 12, which were used in a naive Bayes classifier (R e1071). Sample size was not statistically predetermined, and investigators were not blinded to group allocation. TCR Vbeta CDR3 sequencing of around 130 peripheral blood samples (43 ophthalmopathy, around 80 hyperthyroidism and about 17 progressor patients) is reported in the paper.

The sequence joins TRBV2 to TRBJ1-1; no D segment can be confidently identified. The sequencing here drew on peripheral blood mononuclear cells (PBMCs), taken at new diagnosis, from a patient treated with antithyroid drugs. This TCR came from a woman aged 25 to 39 with Graves disease. Donor details come from another sample of the same person, matched by shared clones. The DNA reads TGTGCCAGCAGGAAGGACGGACCGAACACTGAAGCTTTCTTT. Its translation reads: CASRKDGPNTEAFF.